This T cell receptor (beta chain) was sequenced in a study of T-cell reconstitution after alpha-beta-depleted transplantation in children. Using unique molecular identifiers, the investigators prepared the TCRbeta library. MiXCR, run by TCRdb on the PCR reads, gives a single entry per CDR3 protein. The table records roughly 300,000 distinct CDR3 sequences, around 9.6% of them present only once. The CDR3 sequence is 14 residues long. Germline CDR1 and CDR2: KGHSH and LQKENI. The V and J ends lost 5 bases and 5 bases, in that order; junction bases with no gene match: 5. The TCR was taken from a human donor who donated a stem cell graft to a child with SCID. The rearrangement links TRBV18 to TRBJ2-3; TRBD2 aligns across 9 bases. This sample comprised PBMCs from the stem cell graft donor, obtained from the stem cell graft. This chain's CDR3 is CASSSLAGRDTQYF. CDR3 in DNA: TGTGCCAGCTCATCTCTAGCGGGGCGAGATACGCAGTATTTT.